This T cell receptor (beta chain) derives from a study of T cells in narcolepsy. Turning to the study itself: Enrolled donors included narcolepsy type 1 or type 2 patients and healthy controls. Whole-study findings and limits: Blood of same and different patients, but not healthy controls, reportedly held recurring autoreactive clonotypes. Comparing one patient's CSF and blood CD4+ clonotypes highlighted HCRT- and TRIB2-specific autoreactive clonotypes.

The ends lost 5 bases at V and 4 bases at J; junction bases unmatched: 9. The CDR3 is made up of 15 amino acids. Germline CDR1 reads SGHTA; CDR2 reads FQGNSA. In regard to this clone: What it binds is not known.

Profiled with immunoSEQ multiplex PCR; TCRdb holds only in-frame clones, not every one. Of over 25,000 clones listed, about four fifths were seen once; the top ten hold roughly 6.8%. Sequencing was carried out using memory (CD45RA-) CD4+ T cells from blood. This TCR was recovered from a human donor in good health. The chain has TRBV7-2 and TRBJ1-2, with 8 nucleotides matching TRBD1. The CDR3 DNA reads TGTGCCAGCAGCGGGGCTTTTGGACAGGGCTATGGCTACACCTTC. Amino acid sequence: CASSGAFGQGYGYTF.